The 12 T cell receptor beta chains given below trace back to one sample, sequenced in a study of human T cells and chemical hapten exposure (dated by TCRdb to the early 2020s). The library was prepared using RACE. Sequencer: NextSeq 500. The public reads were quality trimmed at Q25 with fastp and then assembled into clones with MiXCR by TCRdb, keeping productive beta chains. Rows merge per CDR3 protein into single entries with the most common DNA and genes. The sample profile shows approximately 90,000 distinct CDR3 sequences; around 12% of them were found once. The ten biggest clones cover approximately 2% of the sample. The time point label for this specimen denotes: patch test 1, 2 weeks after DPC sensitization. The treatment or condition label, read with the paper, signifies: therapeutic diphenylcyclopropenone sensitization with weekly scalp DPC. Sequencing used whole blood, obtained in connection with sensitization to the hapten diphenylcyclopropenone (DPC). Source of these receptors: a woman aged 40 to 49 with alopecia areata. Some clones in this sample may be carry-over from other donors' samples.

Here the CDR3 DNA reads TGCGCCAGCAGCCCCAGGCCCGACTCCTACAATGAGCAGTTCTTC. It encodes CASSPRPDSYNEQFF. The V gene is TRBV4-3, the J gene TRBJ2-1; D unclear. CDR3 size: 15 residues. Germline V CDR1 and CDR2: LGHNA, YSLEER. The ends were cut back, 4 bases at V and 0 bases at J, with 10 bases in the middle.

This clonotype was detected only a few times. The chain has TRBV2 and TRBJ2-1, with TRBD1 matching over 10 bases. In germline, CDR1 is SNHLY, CDR2 FYNNEI. The J segment lost 8 bases and the V segment lost 7 bases, leaving 8 bases of the junction unmatched. The CDR3 extends over 14 amino acids. The CDR3 nucleotides are TGTGCCAGCAACCGGGACAGGGGTAGCGATGAGCAGTTCTTC. It yields the protein CASNRDRGSDEQFF.

This clonotype has just a few counts. Relative to the germline gene, one junction end is altered; a read error may explain this. The chain employs TRBV29-1 and TRBJ2-7; D unclear. This CDR3 is 12 amino acids long. CDR1 is SQVTM, CDR2 ANQGSEA, per germline. Here the CDR3 DNA reads TGCAGCGTTCTATCCAGCTCCCACGAGCAGTACTTC. Translated, it gives CSVLSSSHEQYF.

In its sample, this clonotype was seen a few times. CDR3 bases: TGCGCCAGCAGTGGCGGGTCCCTGTACGAGCAGTACTTC. This translates into CASSGGSLYEQYF. The chain joins TRBV5-1 to TRBJ2-7; TRBD2 might be the D (5 bases). This CDR3 comprises 13 residues. V lost 5 bases, J lost 4 bases, and 13 bases lay in between. Germline V lookup: CDR1 SGHRS, CDR2 YFSETQ.

This clonotype was seen a handful of times. The chain joins TRBV10-3 to TRBJ2-7, with 13 bases lining up with TRBD2. CDR1 is ENHRY and CDR2 is SYGVKD in the germline V gene. The CDR3 is 13 amino acids. J was trimmed by 5 bases and V by 10 bases; bases with no gene match: 5. The CDR3 is CATGLAGSNEQYF. The DNA of the CDR3 is TGTGCCACGGGACTAGCGGGATCTAACGAGCAGTACTTC.

V is TRBV9 and J is TRBJ2-7, with TRBD1 matching 10 bases. The CDR3 loop spans 14 amino acids. V trimming: 0 bases; J trimming: 6 bases; junction bases outside the gene matches: 3. In germline, CDR1 is SGDLS, CDR2 YYNGEE. CDR3 residues: CASSVGQGASEQYF. The CDR3 nucleotides read TGTGCCAGCAGCGTAGGACAGGGGGCTAGCGAGCAGTACTTC.

This clonotype was picked up a small number of times. The chain has TRBV6-4 and TRBJ1-1; D possibly corresponds to TRBD1 (6 bases). In germline, CDR1 is MRHNA, CDR2 SNTAGT. V lost 0 bases to trimming and J lost 5 bases, with 13 bases between them. The CDR3 has 15 amino acids. The CDR3 bases are TGTGCCAGCAGTGACTCAAGGGGGATCGAGACTGAAGCTTTCTTT. This encodes CASSDSRGIETEAFF.

V and J are TRBV20-1 and TRBJ1-6; TRBD1 matches 8 bases. V shed 4 bases and J 3 bases; nucleotides not matched to a gene: 8. CDR1 and CDR2 from the germline V gene are DFQATT and SNEGSKA (reference sequence). The CDR3 contains 16 residues. CDR3 nucleotide sequence: TGCAGTGCTACCCGGACAGGGAGAGTCTATAATTCACCCCTCCACTTT. Translating gives CSATRTGRVYNSPLHF.

This clonotype has more than one count but fewer than ten. The chain links TRBV9 to TRBJ2-1; no firm D call. The V gene's germline CDR1 is SGDLS and CDR2 YYNGEE. The CDR3 extends over 13 amino acids. Trimming removed 0 bases at V and 5 bases at J, with 6 bases between. The CDR3 bases are TGTGCCAGCAGCGTAGAGCTGAACAATGAGCAGTTCTTC. The encoded protein is CASSVELNNEQFF. Together with reference TRBV9 and TRBJ2-1, the CDR3 gives the full variable domain: DSGVTQTPKHLITATGQRVTLRCSPRSGDLSVYWYQQSLDQGLQFLIQYYNGEERAKGNILERFSAQQFPDLHSELNLSSLELGDSALYFCASSVELNNEQFFGPGTRLTVL.

This chain links TRBV3-1 with TRBJ2-7, with 7 bases identical to TRBD2. The V and J ends lost 0 bases and 3 bases, in that order; junction bases with no gene match: 2. The V gene's germline CDR1 is LGHDT and CDR2 YNNKEL (reference sequence). The CDR3 runs 14 residues. The CDR3 loop reads CASSQDGGSYEQYF. The CDR3, as DNA: TGTGCCAGCAGCCAAGATGGCGGGAGCTACGAGCAGTACTTC.

This clonotype was observed a handful of times. The chain employs TRBV7-9 and TRBJ1-1; TRBD1 aligns across 9 bases. This CDR3 contains 13 residues. Per the germline V gene, CDR1 is SEHNR and CDR2 is FQNEAQ (reference sequence). V shed 11 bases, J shed 6 bases, and the junction held 10 bases outside the gene matches. The CDR3 coding sequence is TGTGCCGCGGGACAGGGTAGGATGGCTGAAGCTTTCTTT. Translating it yields CAAGQGRMAEAFF.

The gene calls are TRBV4-2 and TRBJ1-6; D ambiguous. Germline V gene lookup returns CDR1 LGHNA and CDR2 YNFKEQ. With 0 bases removed from V and 6 bases from J, the gap between germline ends came to 15 bases. This CDR3 is 17 amino acids long. The CDR3 DNA reads as TGTGCCAGCAGCCAAGACCGCGACGGGAATGCTAATTCACCCCTCCACTTT. Translating gives CASSQDRDGNANSPLHF.